Shown below are 22 T cell receptor beta chains from a single sample sequenced in a study of vaccination and CD4 T cells after COVID-19. TCRdb re-called the PCR reads with MiXCR, one entry per CDR3 protein. The sample records over 15,000 distinct CDR3 sequences, less than 75% being singletons. Source: CD4+ T cells from blood, taken after SARS-CoV-2 vaccination. All receptors derive from a human donor who had recovered from COVID-19.

This clonotype has more than one count but fewer than ten. The CDR3 sequence is CSGDRTNYGYTF. CDR3 DNA sequence: TGCAGTGGGGACAGGACTAACTATGGCTACACCTTC. This chain uses TRBV20-1 with TRBJ1-2; 8 bases match TRBD1. V shed 7 bases and J 0 bases; nucleotides not matched to a gene: 1. The V gene's germline CDR1 is DFQATT and CDR2 SNEGSKA (reference sequence). The CDR3 is made up of 12 amino acids.

The chain links TRBV7-2 to TRBJ2-7; TRBD2 agrees at 8 bases. The CDR3 is 14 amino acids. The trim removed 5 bases at V and 3 bases at J, leaving 6 bases unmatched. CDR1 and CDR2 from the germline V gene are SGHTA and FQGNSA. CDR3 in amino acids: CASSPQTSGYEQYF. DNA for the CDR3: TGTGCCAGCAGCCCACAAACTAGCGGCTACGAGCAGTACTTC.

The gene calls are TRBV12-3 or TRBV12-4 and TRBJ2-5, with 13 bases fitting TRBD2. The CDR3 has 18 residues. Losses at the gene ends were 6 bases for V and 5 bases for J; bases not matched to a gene: 15. The CDR3 DNA reads TGTGCCAGCAGCCACGGGACTAGCGGGATAGAGGGAATGGAGACCCAGTACTTC. Its translation is CASSHGTSGIEGMETQYF.

In DNA form, the CDR3 reads TGTGCCAGCGGAGTACCCTCCTACAATGAGCAGTTCTTC. This codes for CASGVPSYNEQFF. The chain employs TRBV12-3 or TRBV12-4 and TRBJ2-1; no clear D gene. The CDR3 has 13 amino acids. Trimming removed 8 bases at V and 0 bases at J, with 8 bases between.

The chain couples TRBV19 to TRBJ2-2; 11 bases line up with TRBD2. The length of the CDR3 is 16 residues. The V gene's germline CDR1 is LNHDA and CDR2 SQIVND (reference sequence). V was clipped by 3 bases and J by 6 bases; unmatched bases: 6. CDR3 sequence: CASSITSGRGAGELFF. In DNA, the CDR3 is TGTGCCAGTAGTATCACTAGCGGGAGAGGGGCCGGGGAGCTGTTTTTT. Complete variable domain (other parts from reference TRBV19 and TRBJ2-2): DGGITQSPKYLFRKEGQNVTLSCEQNLNHDAMYWYRQDPGQGLRLIYYSQIVNDFQKGDIAEGYSVSREKKESFPLTVTSAQKNPTAFYLCASSITSGRGAGELFFGEGSRLTVL.

The rearrangement joins TRBV11-2 to TRBJ2-2; 13 bases are a match to TRBD2. The J segment lost 7 bases and the V segment lost 3 bases, leaving 8 bases of the junction unmatched. Germline assignment: CDR1 SGHAT and CDR2 FQNNGV. The CDR3 is 17 residues long. The CDR3 DNA reads TGTGCCAGCAGCTTCCCCACTAGCGGGAGGGCCATCGGGGAGCTGTTTTTT. Translated: CASSFPTSGRAIGELFF.

This rearrangement joins TRBV6-1 to TRBJ2-1, with 15 nucleotides matching TRBD2. Germline CDR1 MNHNS, CDR2 SASEGT. The V gene end was trimmed by 6 bases and the J gene end by 0 bases; junction bases not matched to a gene: 3. This CDR3 is 17 amino acids long. The CDR3 sequence is CASRSGLAGGSYNEQFF. CDR3 sequence (DNA): TGTGCCAGCAGATCGGGACTAGCGGGGGGCTCCTACAATGAGCAGTTCTTC.

V usage is TRBV7-3 and J usage is TRBJ1-1; D is perhaps TRBD1 (5 bases). V was clipped by 5 bases and J by 3 bases, with 10 bases between them. The germline gives CDR1 SGHTA, CDR2 FQGTGA. CDR3 size: 13 residues. DNA for the CDR3: TGTGCCAGCAGCGCATCCAGGGACACTGAAGCTTTCTTT. It codes for CASSASRDTEAFF.

The rearrangement joins TRBV12-3 or TRBV12-4 to TRBJ2-3; TRBD2 matches 13 bases. The CDR3 consists of 15 residues. After removal of 6 bases from V and 2 bases from J, the junction contained 2 bases not matched to a gene. In DNA, the CDR3 is TGTGCCAGCAGGGGGACTAGCGGGGTCACAGATACGCAGTATTTT. Translation: CASRGTSGVTDTQYF.

This clonotype was recorded a few times. The gene calls are TRBV7-9 and TRBJ2-2; D perhaps matches TRBD2 (6 bases). Germline V gene lookup returns CDR1 SEHNR and CDR2 FQNEAQ (reference sequence). The CDR3 runs to 18 residues. Trimming took off 2 bases at V and 7 bases at J, with 23 bases between the two ends. The CDR3 reads CASSLYEGGWGLYGELFF. The CDR3 DNA reads as TGTGCCAGCAGCTTATACGAGGGAGGATGGGGATTATACGGGGAGCTGTTTTTT.

This clonotype has more than one count but fewer than ten. The chain uses TRBV7-6 and TRBJ1-2; tentatively, D is TRBD1 (5 bases). Germline assignment: CDR1 SGHVS and CDR2 FNYEAQ. The CDR3 totals 13 residues. The V gene lost 1 base and the J gene lost 5 bases, with 8 bases spanning the gap. The DNA of the CDR3 is TGTGCCAGCAGCTTAGGGGGCAGTTATGGCTACACCTTC. This encodes CASSLGGSYGYTF.

The chain couples TRBV6-2 or TRBV6-3 to TRBJ2-1; 14 positions agree with TRBD2. With 4 bases clipped from V and 3 bases from J, the junction kept 5 bases outside the gene matches. Germline values: CDR1 MNHEY, CDR2 SVGEGT. CDR3 length equals 17 residues. CDR3 in amino acids: CASSLGLAGVGYNEQFF. CDR3 sequence (DNA): TGTGCCAGCAGTTTGGGACTAGCGGGAGTCGGCTACAATGAGCAGTTCTTC.

The chain links TRBV7-2 to TRBJ2-3, with a weak D call TRBD2 (6 bases). Looked up from germline, CDR1 is SGHTA and CDR2 is FQGNSA. CDR3 length: 16 residues. Trimming stripped 2 bases from V and 4 bases from J, with 16 bases between. For the CDR3, the DNA is TGTGCCAGCAGCTTAAGGGGAGGAGGTGCGTCAGATACGCAGTATTTT. This sequence encodes CASSLRGGGASDTQYF. The entire variable domain, with the rest obtained from reference TRBV7-2 and TRBJ2-3, is as follows: GAGVSQSPSNKVTEKGKDVELRCDPISGHTALYWYRQSLGQGLEFLIYFQGNSAPDKSGLPSDRFSAERTGGSVSTLTIQRTQQEDSAVYLCASSLRGGGASDTQYFGPGTRLTVL.

The table lists this clonotype with a few counts. The rearrangement joins TRBV2 to TRBJ2-5; D is possibly TRBD1 or TRBD2 (5 bases each). Per germline, CDR1 SNHLY and CDR2 FYNNEI. V was trimmed by 3 bases and J by 1 base, leaving 12 bases between them. The CDR3 consists of 15 residues. The CDR3: CASSDTRQSQETQYF. In nucleotides, the CDR3 is TGTGCCAGCAGTGACACTAGACAGTCCCAAGAGACCCAGTACTTC. Drawing the rest from reference TRBV2 and TRBJ2-5, the complete variable domain is EPEVTQTPSHQVTQMGQEVILRCVPISNHLYFYWYRQILGQKVEFLVSFYNNEISEKSEIFDDQFSVERPDGSNFTLKIRSTKLEDSAMYFCASSDTRQSQETQYFGPGTRLLVL.

The chain has TRBV2 and TRBJ1-1, with 7 nucleotides matching TRBD1. Germline V gene lookup returns CDR1 SNHLY and CDR2 FYNNEI. The junction had 3 bases not matched to a gene; V was cut back by 6 bases and J by 2 bases. This CDR3 is 13 amino acids long. The CDR3 reads CASRRQGNTEAFF. CDR3 bases: TGTGCCAGCAGACGACAGGGAAACACTGAAGCTTTCTTT.

The chain couples TRBV15 to TRBJ2-5; TRBD2 aligns across 11 bases. This CDR3 is 15 amino acids long. Germline V gene sequence: CDR1 LNHNV, CDR2 YYDKDF (reference sequence). Losses at the gene ends were 11 bases for V and 5 bases for J; bases not matched to a gene: 13. CDR3: CALSPLAGGGETQYF. The CDR3 DNA follows: TGTGCCTTAAGCCCGCTAGCGGGAGGTGGGGAGACCCAGTACTTC.

The chain uses TRBV9 and TRBJ2-6; 11 nucleotides align to TRBD2. The junction had 5 bases not matched to a gene; V was cut back by 0 bases and J by 0 bases. From germline, CDR1 is SGDLS and CDR2 YYNGEE. The CDR3 runs to 19 residues. CDR3 in DNA: TGTGCCAGCAGCGTAGCTGCTAGCGGGAGGAACTCTGGGGCCAACGTCCTGACTTTC. It codes for CASSVAASGRNSGANVLTF.

The sample holds a few counts of this clonotype. The rearrangement joins TRBV30 to TRBJ1-6; the match to TRBD1 covers 7 bases. J was trimmed by 0 bases and V by 3 bases; bases with no gene match: 5. There are 16 residues in the CDR3. The V gene's germline CDR1 is GTSNPN and CDR2 SVGIG (reference sequence). This CDR3 is CAWSRGGRSYNSPLHF. CDR3 in DNA: TGTGCCTGGAGCAGGGGGGGCCGCTCCTATAATTCACCCCTCCACTTT. The variable domain in full, with the rest retrieved from reference TRBV30 and TRBJ1-6, is SQTIHQWPATLVQPVGSPLSLECTVEGTSNPNLYWYRQAAGRGLQLLFYSVGIGQISSEVPQNLSASRPQDRQFILSSKKLLLSDSGFYLCAWSRGGRSYNSPLHFGNGTRLTVT.

The chain recombines TRBV28 with TRBJ2-5, with 9 bases matching TRBD1. The germline gives CDR1 MDHEN, CDR2 SYDVKM. V was pared by 4 bases and J by 5 bases, with 8 bases of the junction left unmatched. The CDR3 runs to 15 residues. The chain's CDR3 is CASSSPHGTGETQYF. The DNA for the CDR3 is TGTGCCAGCAGTTCCCCTCACGGGACAGGGGAGACCCAGTACTTC.

V usage is TRBV20-1 and J usage is TRBJ2-7; perhaps TRBD2 as D (6 bases). The CDR3 spans 14 residues. Per germline, CDR1 DFQATT and CDR2 SNEGSKA (reference sequence). The V gene lost 6 bases and the J gene lost 2 bases, with 17 bases spanning the gap. The CDR3 nucleotides read TGCAGTGCCCGAACCGGGAGAAGTACCTACGAGCAGTACTTC. Translation: CSARTGRSTYEQYF.

The genes are TRBV6-5 and TRBJ2-5; TRBD2 matches 10 bases. Germline trimming cut 4 bases from V and 3 bases from J; bases unmatched to any gene: 8. The CDR3 is 16 amino acids. The germline V gene encodes CDR1 MNHEY and CDR2 SVGAGI. The CDR3 here is CASSFRLAGEEETQYF. Written as DNA, the CDR3 is TGTGCCAGCAGTTTTCGCCTAGCGGGAGAGGAAGAGACCCAGTACTTC.

The chain combines TRBV20-1 with TRBJ1-2; D not resolved. V gave up 4 bases and J gave up 2 bases, with 8 bases separating them. The length of the CDR3 is 12 residues. Germline values: CDR1 DFQATT, CDR2 SNEGSKA (reference sequence). The CDR3 protein is CSATDKNYGYTF. The CDR3 region has the DNA TGCAGTGCTACCGACAAGAACTATGGCTACACCTTC.